These 13 T cell receptor beta chains originate from one sample sequenced in a study of monozygotic twins with inflammatory bowel disease. TCRdb re-analyzed the 5' RACE reads; it lists each CDR3 protein once, without DNA. Recorded for this sample: around 400,000 distinct CDR3 sequences. Sample: blood. All receptors come from a human donor with ulcerative colitis or Crohn's disease, or a healthy co-twin of an affected twin (not recorded which).

The CDR3 reads CASSQGAATYEQYF. The chain joins TRBV3-1 to TRBJ2-7; checking the TCRdb D call of TRBD1 is not possible without DNA. CDR1 and CDR2 (germline): LGHDT, YNNKEL (reference sequence). The CDR3 totals 14 residues.

The genes are TRBV5-4 and TRBJ2-1; TCRdb lists TRBD2, though no DNA is available to test this call. In germline, CDR1 is SGHNT, CDR2 YYREEE (reference sequence). The CDR3 sequence is 16 residues long. The CDR3 sequence: CASSLVRSGSFHEQFF.

This rearrangement joins TRBV2 to TRBJ2-2; TCRdb gives TRBD2 as the D gene, but with no DNA this cannot be confirmed. The V gene's germline CDR1 is SNHLY and CDR2 FYNNEI. This CDR3 region has 14 residues. CDR3 amino acids: CASTTSRVPGELFF.

The chain is built from TRBV4-3 and TRBJ1-6; the TRBD1 assignment by TCRdb is unverifiable without DNA. CDR3 length: 19 amino acids. CDR1 and CDR2 (germline): LGHNA, YSLEER. The CDR3 loop reads CASSQEGMTGASINSPLHF.

V usage is TRBV28 and J usage is TRBJ2-7; TCRdb proposes TRBD2, but this gene call is untestable without DNA. The CDR3 is 15 amino acids. From germline, CDR1 is MDHEN and CDR2 SYDVKM. Here the CDR3 reads CASSIGLAGVGEQYF.

The chain carries TRBV4-1 and TRBJ2-1. CDR3 length equals 12 residues. Germline V CDR1 and CDR2: MGHRA, YSYEKL. CDR3 protein: CASSRSYNEQFF.

CDR3 amino acids: CASSAGLAVGTQYF. The chain is built from TRBV12-3 or TRBV12-4 and TRBJ2-5; TCRdb indicates TRBD2, and absent DNA this call remains unverified. The CDR3 consists of 14 residues.

The V and J genes are TRBV10-2 and TRBJ2-5; TCRdb's assignment of TRBD2 cannot be checked, as there is no DNA. The CDR3 contains 17 residues. Looked up from germline, CDR1 is WSHSY and CDR2 is SAAADI. The CDR3 loop is CASSRTSGGAGQETQYF.

The V gene is TRBV5-6, the J gene TRBJ2-7; TCRdb calls TRBD1, which cannot be checked without DNA. There are 15 residues in the CDR3. CDR1 and CDR2 from the germline V gene are SGHDT and YYEEEE. The CDR3: CASSSTGGAFNEQYF.

This chain uses TRBV11-2 with TRBJ2-2; as DNA is missing, the TRBD2 call by TCRdb cannot be tested. Germline V gene lookup returns CDR1 SGHAT and CDR2 FQNNGV. CDR3 length: 16 amino acids. The CDR3 here is CASNIGGTSGTGELFF. The full variable domain, rest sourced from reference TRBV11-2 and TRBJ2-2, is EAGVAQSPRYKIIEKRQSVAFWCNPISGHATLYWYQQILGQGPKLLIQFQNNGVVDDSQLPKDRFSAERLKGVDSTLKIQPAKLEDSAVYLCASNIGGTSGTGELFFGEGSRLTVL.

The gene calls are TRBV28 and TRBJ2-7; TCRdb proposes TRBD2, but this gene call is untestable without DNA. This CDR3 has 19 amino acids. Germline V CDR1 and CDR2: MDHEN, SYDVKM. The CDR3 protein is CASSFSGRHGAGGSYEQYF.

The genes are TRBV28 and TRBJ2-5. CDR3 size: 13 residues. The germline CDR1 and CDR2 sequences are MDHEN and SYDVKM. CDR3: CASSRQYQETQYF. Filled out from reference TRBV28 and TRBJ2-5, the complete variable domain reads DVKVTQSSRYLVKRTGEKVFLECVQDMDHENMFWYRQDPGLGLRLIYFSYDVKMKEKGDIPEGYSVSREKKERFSLILESASTNQTSMYLCASSRQYQETQYFGPGTRLLVL.

V usage is TRBV11-2 and J usage is TRBJ2-3; TCRdb names TRBD1, which stays unverified in the absence of DNA. Germline-derived CDR1 and CDR2 are SGHAT and FQNNGV. The CDR3 is 15 amino acids. CDR3 loop: CASTSGGGNTDTQYF.